The 20 T cell receptor beta chains presented below share a single source sample, sequenced in a study of T cells in Graves' hyperthyroidism and ophthalmopathy. The source material, RNA transcripts, was used to amplify TCR beta CDR3 regions. An initial round of RT-PCR targeting the TCR CDR3 relied on the HTBI primer set. Each CDR3 protein gets one entry after TCRdb re-called the multiplex PCR reads with MiXCR. Among around 700,000 distinct CDR3 sequences, about 17% were seen once, and the ten largest hold roughly a sixth. The sequencing input was blood. These receptors all come from a woman aged 45 to 65 with Graves' hyperthyroidism that later progressed to Graves' ophthalmopathy.

This clonotype was observed a handful of times. The rearrangement joins TRBV30 to TRBJ1-2, with 7 bases lining up with TRBD1. This CDR3 spans 12 amino acids. Germline CDR1 GTSNPN, CDR2 SVGIG (reference sequence). V dropped 4 bases and J dropped 8; count of bases not matched to a gene: 7. For the CDR3, the DNA is TGTGCCTGGAATTTCGGACAGGCGGGCTACACCTTC. It codes for CAWNFGQAGYTF. The full variable domain, completed using reference TRBV30 and TRBJ1-2, is SQTIHQWPATLVQPVGSPLSLECTVEGTSNPNLYWYRQAAGRGLQLLFYSVGIGQISSEVPQNLSASRPQDRQFILSSKKLLLSDSGFYLCAWNFGQAGYTFGSGTRLTVV.

This chain links TRBV10-3 with TRBJ2-3, with a possible D match to TRBD2 (5 bases). Germline lookup yields CDR1 ENHRY and CDR2 SYGVKD. Trimming took 7 bases from V and 1 from J, leaving 9 bases between them. CDR3 size: 13 residues. The CDR3 here is CAITVSGTDTQYF. The CDR3, as DNA: TGTGCCATCACGGTTAGCGGCACAGATACGCAGTATTTT.

This clonotype has ten or more counts. The CDR3 sequence is CASSYTTSGVPYEQYF. Written as DNA, the CDR3 is TGTGCCAGCAGTTACACGACTAGCGGAGTTCCCTACGAGCAGTACTTC. The V gene is TRBV6-2 or TRBV6-3, the J gene TRBJ2-7; 9 bases match TRBD2. The CDR3 runs 16 residues. The V segment lost 2 bases and the J segment 2 bases; nucleotides outside the gene matches: 7. In germline, CDR1 is MNHEY, CDR2 SVGEGT.

The chain carries TRBV6-1 and TRBJ1-1; D ambiguous. V was clipped by 6 bases and J by 8 bases, with 7 bases between them. Germline-derived CDR1 and CDR2 are MNHNS and SASEGT. CDR3 length: 10 residues. CDR3 residues: CASRDREAFF. The DNA for the CDR3 is TGTGCCAGCAGGGATAGGGAAGCTTTCTTT.

The chain links TRBV7-3 to TRBJ2-2; D unresolved. Germline V gives CDR1 SGHTA, CDR2 FQGTGA. The CDR3 loop spans 13 amino acids. Trimming removed 5 bases at V and 4 bases at J, with 8 bases between. CDR3 amino acids: CASSNSPTGELFF. The CDR3 region has the DNA TGTGCCAGCAGCAATTCACCCACCGGGGAGCTGTTTTTT. The variable domain in full, with the rest retrieved from reference TRBV7-3 and TRBJ2-2, is GAGVSQTPSNKVTEKGKYVELRCDPISGHTALYWYRQSLGQGPEFLIYFQGTGAADDSGLPNDRFFAVRPEGSVSTLKIQRTERGDSAVYLCASSNSPTGELFFGEGSRLTVL.

The chain joins TRBV20-1 to TRBJ1-5, with D possibly matching TRBD1 (5 bases). This CDR3 has 13 residues. Germline values: CDR1 DFQATT, CDR2 SNEGSKA (reference sequence). Trimming removed 3 bases from V and 5 bases from J, with 11 bases in between. The CDR3 sequence is CSARVRGYQPQHF. Here the CDR3 DNA reads TGCAGTGCTAGGGTAAGGGGTTATCAGCCCCAGCATTTT.

The V and J genes are TRBV7-2 and TRBJ1-6; maybe TRBD1 (5 bases). Trimming removed 1 base from V and 10 bases from J, with 14 bases in between. The CDR3 runs 15 residues. The germline V gene encodes CDR1 SGHTA and CDR2 FQGNSA. The CDR3 nucleotides read TGTGCCAGCAGCTTAGGCATAGGGGCCGGGTCACCCCTCCACTTT. Translating it yields CASSLGIGAGSPLHF.

This clonotype was observed many times. V gene TRBV3-1 combines with J gene TRBJ2-5, with TRBD2 identical over 14 bases. The V gene's germline CDR1 is LGHDT and CDR2 YNNKEL (reference sequence). The CDR3 totals 16 residues. Germline trimming cut 5 bases from V and 4 bases from J; bases unmatched to any gene: 6. The CDR3 DNA sequence: TGTGCCAGCAGCGCCCGACTAGCGGGGGGGCCAGAGACCCAGTACTTC. Its protein is CASSARLAGGPETQYF.

As concerns this clonotype: A read error may account for a junction end that differs from germline. The genes are TRBV11-2 and TRBJ2-3; TRBD2 agrees at 8 bases. Germline values: CDR1 SGHAT, CDR2 FQNNGV. This CDR3 is built from 16 residues. CDR3 in DNA: TGCGCCAGCAGCCAAGATCAGACGGGGGGGACAGATACGCAGTATTTT. Translation gives CASSQDQTGGTDTQYF.

This chain uses TRBV20-1 with TRBJ2-3; a weak D match, TRBD1 (6 bases). The CDR3 loop spans 16 amino acids. Germline V gives CDR1 DFQATT, CDR2 SNEGSKA (reference sequence). Trimming cost V 5 bases and J 2 bases, with 20 bases left between them. The CDR3 region is CSAPDRDTYSTDTQYF. The CDR3 region has the DNA TGCAGTGCTCCAGATCGGGACACTTATTCCACAGATACGCAGTATTTT.

Details on this clonotype: A junction boundary mismatches the germline segment, possibly from a read error. J is TRBJ2-5 and V is TRBV11-2, with D perhaps matching TRBD2 (6 bases). Per the germline V gene, CDR1 is SGHAT and CDR2 is FQNNGV. This CDR3 is 10 amino acids long. CDR3 loop: CASSSRDFHF. The CDR3 DNA reads as TGTGCCAGCAGCTCACGGGACTTCCACTTC.

This clonotype has at least ten counts. The chain recombines TRBV30 with TRBJ2-5; 7 bases map to TRBD2. Germline trimming cut 5 bases from V and 2 bases from J; bases unmatched to any gene: 11. Germline lookup yields CDR1 GTSNPN and CDR2 SVGIG (reference sequence). The CDR3 has 15 amino acids. DNA for the CDR3: TGTGCCTGGGTGGATGCGGGGGACCCACAAGAGACCCAGTACTTC. Residues: CAWVDAGDPQETQYF.

The chain recombines TRBV10-3 with TRBJ1-3; D call uncertain. Germline-derived CDR1 and CDR2 are ENHRY and SYGVKD. The CDR3 runs to 16 residues. Trimming stripped 10 bases from V and 0 bases from J, with 19 bases between. In DNA form, the CDR3 reads TGTGCCACGCACTCGGGGTTAGGTGACTCTGGAAACACCATATATTTT. Translated: CATHSGLGDSGNTIYF.

This clonotype was counted a few times. This chain joins TRBV27 and TRBJ1-2; 7 bases map to TRBD1. Trimming at V came to 7 bases and at J to 7 bases, leaving 12 bases not matched to a gene. The CDR3 covers 14 residues. The germline V gene encodes CDR1 MNHEY and CDR2 SMNVEV (reference sequence). CDR3 bases: TGTGCCAGCACCACAGGGGAGGACGGTTCTGGCTACACCTTC. This translates into CASTTGEDGSGYTF.

The V gene is TRBV20-1, the J gene TRBJ2-1; 8 bases fit TRBD1. V gave up 1 base and J gave up 6 bases; unmatched junction bases: 8. The length of the CDR3 is 15 residues. CDR1 is DFQATT, CDR2 SNEGSKA, per germline (reference sequence). In DNA, the CDR3 is TGCAGTGCTAGAGGAGGTCAGGGGGCGGTCAATGAGCAGTTCTTC. It yields the protein CSARGGQGAVNEQFF.

Many counts were recorded for this clonotype. The chain couples TRBV12-3 or TRBV12-4 to TRBJ1-5; maybe TRBD1 (6 bases). Deletions cut 6 bases from V and 6 bases from J, with 18 bases between. This CDR3 has 15 residues. As DNA, the CDR3 is TGTGCCAGCAGGCCTACCACAGGGAAAAGTCAGCCCCAGCATTTT. This codes for CASRPTTGKSQPQHF.

This clonotype was observed at least ten times. This chain joins TRBV20-1 and TRBJ1-5; 7 bases map to TRBD1. V shed 5 bases and J 5 bases; nucleotides not matched to a gene: 12. There are 15 residues in the CDR3. Germline V gene lookup returns CDR1 DFQATT and CDR2 SNEGSKA (reference sequence). The DNA of the CDR3 is TGCAGTGCTTCGACTGCTGACAGGGTTCATCAGCCCCAGCATTTT. It translates to CSASTADRVHQPQHF.

The V gene is TRBV6-1, the J gene TRBJ2-3; 9 bases are shared with TRBD1. The ends lost 7 bases at V and 7 bases at J; junction bases unmatched: 15. Germline assignment: CDR1 MNHNS and CDR2 SASEGT. This CDR3 has 16 amino acids. CDR3 residues: CASTYAWDRAENTQYF. For the CDR3, the DNA is TGTGCCAGCACCTACGCCTGGGACAGGGCTGAGAATACGCAGTATTTT.

In its sample, this clonotype was seen a few times. The V and J genes are TRBV9 and TRBJ2-7; the D gene is possibly TRBD1 (6 bases). The V end lost 4 bases, the J end lost 3 bases, and 17 bases lay between the germline ends. Germline CDR1 reads SGDLS; CDR2 reads YYNGEE. This CDR3 is built from 15 residues. The CDR3 region is CASSQGSDTYYEQYF. DNA of the CDR3: TGTGCCAGCAGCCAGGGGTCGGATACCTACTACGAGCAGTACTTC.

This clonotype was observed many times. This chain connects TRBV7-9 to TRBJ1-1; no firm D call. Trimming stripped 0 bases from V and 7 bases from J, with 9 bases between. The CDR3 runs 13 residues. Germline assignment: CDR1 SEHNR and CDR2 FQNEAQ (reference sequence). The CDR3 DNA reads as TGTGCCAGCAGCTTAGCTAGGACGGATGAAGCTTTCTTT. Translated, it gives CASSLARTDEAFF.